Listed below are T cell receptor beta chains from one sample, sequenced in a study of blood T cell repertoires in COVID-19. TCRdb keeps only in-frame clones here, not all; method: immunoSEQ multiplex PCR. The sample carries some 380,000 clones, roughly 89% recorded once. Material: peripheral blood. These receptors were collected from a young man with active or convalescent COVID-19. Both conserved end residues are part of each CDR3. D genes are given only for firm matches. The size of a clone is reported for some rows only, either as once, few or many, or as a class for expanded clones.

.,TRBV30,TRBD1,TRBJ2-7,CAWSVGQAYEQYF,TGTGCCTGGAGTGTAGGACAGGCCTACGAGCAGTACTTC
.,TRBV6-2/TRBV6-3,.,TRBJ2-7,CASSSTGTLDEQYF,TGTGCCAGCAGTTCTACCGGGACACTCGACGAGCAGTACTTC
.,TRBV10-3,.,TRBJ1-5,CAISESAKGGNQPQHF,TGTGCCATCAGTGAGTCTGCGAAGGGGGGCAATCAGCCCCAGCATTTT
.,TRBV25-1,TRBD1,TRBJ1-2,CASSESGTGIYGYTF,TGTGCCAGCAGTGAATCCGGGACAGGGATCTATGGCTACACCTTC
.,TRBV28,.,TRBJ2-6,CASSSASGANVLTF,TGTGCCAGCAGTTCCGCCTCTGGGGCCAACGTGCTGACTTTC
.,TRBV11-3,.,TRBJ2-3,CASSLDPGTDTQYF,TGTGCCAGCAGCTTAGATCCGGGGACAGATACGCAGTATTTT
.,TRBV19,TRBD1,TRBJ1-1,CASSIGQGAEAFF,TGTGCCAGTAGTATCGGACAGGGGGCTGAAGCTTTCTTT
few,TRBV6-6,TRBD2,TRBJ2-7,CASRGLAGPKEQYF,TGTGCCAGCAGAGGACTAGCGGGACCCAAGGAGCAGTACTTC
.,TRBV5-6,.,TRBJ1-5,CASSLDRASNQPQHF,TGTGCCAGCAGCTTGGACAGGGCAAGCAATCAGCCCCAGCATTTT
.,TRBV28,.,TRBJ2-7,CASSPSGVYEQYF,TGTGCCAGCTCCCCCTCCGGGGTTTACGAGCAGTACTTC
.,TRBV29-1,.,TRBJ2-5,CSVLLVGPGAQYF,TGCAGCGTTTTATTAGTGGGGCCTGGGGCCCAGTACTTC
.,TRBV5-8,.,TRBJ2-5,CASSLDRAETQYF,TGTGCCAGCAGCTTGGACAGGGCCGAGACCCAGTACTTC
.,TRBV7-8,.,TRBJ2-7,CASSLGTGYEQYF,TGTGCCAGCAGCTTAGGAACGGGGTACGAGCAGTACTTC
.,TRBV24-1,.,TRBJ1-5,CATSDFTGRQPQHF,TGTGCCACCAGTGATTTTACAGGGAGACAGCCCCAGCATTTT
once,TRBV5-6,.,TRBJ2-1,CASSPVLSNEQFF,TGTGCCAGCAGCCCAGTCCTTTCCAATGAGCAGTTCTTC
.,TRBV11-2,.,TRBJ1-1,CASSLDRGREAFF,TGTGCCAGCAGCTTAGATCGGGGCCGGGAGGCTTTCTTT
once,TRBV6-2/TRBV6-3,TRBD1,TRBJ2-7,CASSDRDRAYEQYF,TGTGCCAGCAGTGACCGGGACAGGGCCTACGAGCAGTACTTC
.,TRBV4-3,TRBD1,TRBJ2-5,CASSHETGGGGETQYF,TGCGCCAGCAGCCACGAAACAGGGGGAGGTGGAGAGACCCAGTACTTC
.,TRBV2,.,TRBJ1-5,CASSGSSSNQPQHF,TGTGCCAGCAGCGGTTCAAGTAGCAATCAGCCCCAGCATTTT
.,TRBV7-2,TRBD1,TRBJ1-5,CASSLGGPNQPQHF,TGTGCCAGCAGCCTAGGGGGCCCTAATCAGCCCCAGCATTTT
few,TRBV7-8,TRBD2,TRBJ2-1,CASRRGLAGNRNEQFF,TGTGCCAGCAGGCGCGGACTAGCGGGAAATCGCAATGAGCAGTTCTTC
once,TRBV6-5,.,TRBJ1-2,CASSYRGGALNYGYTF,TGTGCCAGCAGTTACCGAGGGGGGGCGCTTAACTATGGCTACACCTTC
.,TRBV7-3,.,TRBJ2-7,CASSPLPGGLDEQYF,TGTGCCAGCAGCCCCCTCCCTGGGGGCTTGGACGAGCAGTACTTC
.,TRBV3-1/TRBV3-2,.,TRBJ2-7,CASSQERSFQYF,TGTGCCAGCAGCCAAGAAAGAAGCTTCCAGTACTTC
.,TRBV7-6,.,TRBJ2-7,CASSPGPFYEQYF,TGTGCCAGCAGCCCCGGTCCGTTCTACGAGCAGTACTTC
.,TRBV5-1,.,TRBJ2-3,CASSLGTGGWVEDTQYF,TGCGCCAGCAGCTTGGGGACAGGAGGGTGGGTAGAAGATACGCAGTATTTT
.,TRBV6-4,TRBD2,TRBJ2-7,CASRARGEGTSYEQYF,TGTGCCAGCAGGGCGCGGGGGGAGGGCACCTCCTACGAGCAGTACTTC